The T cell receptor beta chain under discussion was sequenced for a study of cytomegalovirus exposure and HLA in healthy donors. Study information: The same platform was used for the 110 or so validation repertoires as for the 600 to 700 first-cohort repertoires, as reported in a later analysis.

Overall study findings and caveats: Subsequent analysis of the 120 or so validation repertoires found a tendency for first-cohort TCR clusters to co-occur.

Comment on this clone: Antigen unknown.

Trimming shortened V by 0 bases and J by 9 bases, and 9 bases separated the two germline ends. The germline V gene has CDR1 LGHNA and CDR2 YSLEER. The CDR3 runs 13 residues. It was the approximately 120-subject validation cohort, separate from the approximately 690-subject first cohort, to which the donors belonged. Generated by immunoSEQ multiplex PCR, the TCRdb table keeps only in-frame clones and is missing some. Of about 120,000 clones listed, around 96% are singletons. The sequencing input was PBMCs. The receptor's source is a young man in good health and CMV-seronegative. V gene TRBV4-3 combines with J gene TRBJ2-1; the D gene is possibly TRBD2 (5 bases). DNA for the CDR3: TGCGCCAGCAGCCAAGATCCCGGAGGTGAGCAGTTCTTC. Translated: CASSQDPGGEQFF.